The sequence of this T cell receptor (beta chain) was determined in a study of PD-1 blockade in classical Hodgkin lymphoma. All patients experienced relapse after autologous stem cell transplantation, and brentuximab vedotin exposure was variable. Turning to this clone: Antigen specificity is unknown.

Study findings and constraints: Reports described newly diagnosed patients as having lower baseline TCR diversity than healthy donors. It was among complete responders that baseline diversity resembled that of newly diagnosed patients. Only CD4+ TCR diversity, not CD8+, had risen significantly by C4D1.

In germline, CDR1 is SGHAT, CDR2 FQNNGV. V gave up 2 bases and J gave up 2 bases, with 12 bases separating them. The CDR3 consists of 15 residues. Measured with immunoSEQ multiplex PCR; TCRdb has only the in-frame clones, and not every one. This sample has 20,000 to 30,000 clones, with roughly 80% found just once. V is TRBV11-2 and J is TRBJ1-2; possible D gene TRBD1, 5 bases. The receptor was isolated from a human donor with classical Hodgkin lymphoma. The specimen was peripheral blood mononuclear cells (PBMCs), collected before the second cycle of nivolumab. DNA for the CDR3: TGTGCCAGCAGCTTAAGGCCTGGGGGAAACTATGGCTACACCTTC. This encodes CASSLRPGGNYGYTF.